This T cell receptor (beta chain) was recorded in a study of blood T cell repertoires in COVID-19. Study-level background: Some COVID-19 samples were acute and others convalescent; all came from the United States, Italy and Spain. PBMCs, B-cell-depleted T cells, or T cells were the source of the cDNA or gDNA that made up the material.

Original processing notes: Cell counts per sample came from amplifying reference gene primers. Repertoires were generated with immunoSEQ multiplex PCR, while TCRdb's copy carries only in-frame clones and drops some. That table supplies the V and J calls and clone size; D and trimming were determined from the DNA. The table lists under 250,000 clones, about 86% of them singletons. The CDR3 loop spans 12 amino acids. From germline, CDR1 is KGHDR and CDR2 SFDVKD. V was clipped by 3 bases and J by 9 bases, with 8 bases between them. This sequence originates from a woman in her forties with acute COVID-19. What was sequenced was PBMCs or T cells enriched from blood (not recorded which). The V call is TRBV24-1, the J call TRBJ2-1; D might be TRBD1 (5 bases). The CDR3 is CATSDRGGEQFF. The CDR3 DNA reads TGTGCCACCAGTGATAGGGGTGGTGAGCAGTTCTTC.